This TCR beta chain derives from a study of shared clonotypes between healthy human individuals. Study results and caveats: Rarefaction showed sorted-subset sequencing was incomplete despite large depth. For naive CD4 cells, around 5% of clonotypes were shared across four donors.

Remarks on this clone: Its antigen is not identified.

Researchers partitioned CD4+ cells into CD45RA+ naive and CD45RA-negative memory subsets. CDR3 length equals 13 residues. The germline V gene encodes CDR1 SGHVS and CDR2 FNYEAQ. Trimming left V 1 base short and J 5 bases short, with 6 bases between. Using immunoSEQ multiplex PCR, the repertoire was profiled, and TCRdb retains in-frame clones only, with some absent. Of about 1.1 million clones listed, 70% to 85% are singletons. The chain is built from TRBV7-6 and TRBJ1-5; D gene unclear. The sequence derives from a young man in good health. Some clones in this sample may be carry-over from other donors' samples. Sequencing was performed on memory CD4+ T cells from PBMCs. The sample's subset: CD45RA-negative fraction. The CDR3 protein is CASSLGVDQPQHF. CDR3 DNA sequence: TGTGCCAGCAGCTTAGGGGTAGATCAGCCCCAGCATTTT.